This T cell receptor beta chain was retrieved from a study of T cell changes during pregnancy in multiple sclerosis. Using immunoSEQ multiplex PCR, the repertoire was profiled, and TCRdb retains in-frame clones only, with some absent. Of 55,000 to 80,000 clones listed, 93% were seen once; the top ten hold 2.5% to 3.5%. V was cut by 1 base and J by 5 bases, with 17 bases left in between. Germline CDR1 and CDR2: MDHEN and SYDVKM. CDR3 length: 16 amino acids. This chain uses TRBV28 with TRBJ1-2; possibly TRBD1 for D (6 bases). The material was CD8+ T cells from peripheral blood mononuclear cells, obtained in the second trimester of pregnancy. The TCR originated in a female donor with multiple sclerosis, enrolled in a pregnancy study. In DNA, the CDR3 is TGTGCCAGCAGTTTATTAAGGGGGGGCGTAGGGTATGGCTACACCTTC. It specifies CASSLLRGGVGYGYTF.